These T cell receptor beta chains were read from a single sample in a study of blood T cell repertoires in COVID-19. Clones were read by immunoSEQ multiplex PCR, and TCRdb kept only the in-frame ones, dropping some. The sample records some 200,000 clones, 70% to 90% being singletons. The sequencing sample was made of PBMCs or T cells enriched from blood (not recorded which). The receptor set was obtained from a woman in her thirties or forties with acute COVID-19. The CDR3 runs from the conserved cysteine through the conserved F or W. Fields, in order: CDR3 DNA, CDR3 protein, V gene, J gene, clone size, D gene. A D gene is named only where the DNA matches it firmly. Only part of the rows carry a size: once, few, many, or a class if the clone is expanded.

DNA: TGTGCTAGTGGAACCCAGGGTTCCGGTTATGGCTACACCTTC
CDR3: CASGTQGSGYGYTF
V: TRBV12-5
J: TRBJ1-2
size: NA
D: NA

DNA: TGTGCCAGTAGTCTCCGATCCTTAGCGGGAGGGCTTAGCTCCTACAATGAGCAGTTCTTC
CDR3: CASSLRSLAGGLSSYNEQFF
V: TRBV19
J: TRBJ2-1
size: NA
D: TRBD2

DNA: TGTGCCAGCAGCTTCGAGGTTAATGAAAAACTGTTTTTT
CDR3: CASSFEVNEKLFF
V: TRBV11-2
J: TRBJ1-4
size: NA
D: NA

DNA: TGTGCCTGGAGGGGGACAGGGTGGGCCGGGGAGCTGTTTTTT
CDR3: CAWRGTGWAGELFF
V: TRBV30
J: TRBJ2-2
size: NA
D: TRBD1

DNA: TGCGCCAGCAGCACCACGGGACAGGCCTCCTACGAGCAGTACTTC
CDR3: CASSTTGQASYEQYF
V: TRBV5-1
J: TRBJ2-7
size: NA
D: TRBD1

DNA: TGTGCCAGCAGCGTGGACACGACGGGTGAAAAACTGTTTTTT
CDR3: CASSVDTTGEKLFF
V: TRBV9
J: TRBJ1-4
size: NA
D: NA

DNA: TGTGCCAGTACCCAAAATACAGGGTCAAATCAGCCCCAGCATTTT
CDR3: CASTQNTGSNQPQHF
V: TRBV19
J: TRBJ1-5
size: medium-sized
D: NA

DNA: TGTGCCAGCGTAGCGGGGGGGTACACAGATACGCAGTATTTT
CDR3: CASVAGGYTDTQYF
V: TRBV28
J: TRBJ2-3
size: NA
D: TRBD2

DNA: TGTGCCAGCAGTTACTCCGGACAGGGGAGGGGTGGCTACACCTTC
CDR3: CASSYSGQGRGGYTF
V: TRBV6-5
J: TRBJ1-2
size: NA
D: TRBD1

DNA: TGTGCCAGCTCACCAGAACAGGGAAGAGAAAAACTGTTTTTT
CDR3: CASSPEQGREKLFF
V: TRBV18
J: TRBJ1-4
size: once
D: NA

DNA: TGTGCCAGCAGCCTGGGACTAGCGGGGACAGATACGCAGTATTTT
CDR3: CASSLGLAGTDTQYF
V: TRBV7-2
J: TRBJ2-3
size: NA
D: TRBD2

DNA: TGTGCCAGCAGTTTAATATACAGGGGACGCAATCAGCCCCAGCATTTT
CDR3: CASSLIYRGRNQPQHF
V: TRBV27
J: TRBJ1-5
size: NA
D: TRBD1

DNA: TGTGCCAGCAGCTTGGTCCCGGTTGTCGGTGGCTACACCTTC
CDR3: CASSLVPVVGGYTF
V: TRBV5-6
J: TRBJ1-2
size: NA
D: NA

DNA: TGTGCCAGCAGCTGGGGAGGGGCTGGAGAGACCCAGTACTTC
CDR3: CASSWGGAGETQYF
V: TRBV5-4
J: TRBJ2-5
size: NA
D: TRBD2

DNA: TGTGCCAGCAGCGCCAACCCGGGACAGGGGAACTATGGCTACACCTTC
CDR3: CASSANPGQGNYGYTF
V: TRBV7-2
J: TRBJ1-2
size: NA
D: TRBD1

DNA: TGTGCCAGCAGTGACTCTAGCGGGAGCTACAATGAGCAGTTCTTC
CDR3: CASSDSSGSYNEQFF
V: TRBV6-4
J: TRBJ2-1
size: many
D: TRBD2

DNA: TGTGCCAGCAGCTTGGTCGGGGTGGACACTGAAGCTTTCTTT
CDR3: CASSLVGVDTEAFF
V: TRBV5-4
J: TRBJ1-1
size: NA
D: NA

DNA: TGTGCCAGCAGTTCTGTCGAAGTCCCGACAGTTCCCGAGACCCAGTACTTC
CDR3: CASSSVEVPTVPETQYF
V: TRBV28
J: TRBJ2-5
size: NA
D: NA

DNA: TGTGCCAGCAGCCAAGCTAGTAGGACTAGCGGGACCTACGAGCAGTACTTC
CDR3: CASSQASRTSGTYEQYF
V: TRBV3-1/TRBV3-2
J: TRBJ2-7
size: NA
D: TRBD2

DNA: TGCGCCAGCAGCTCTGAGGCCGGGGAGCTGTTTTTT
CDR3: CASSSEAGELFF
V: TRBV5-1
J: TRBJ2-2
size: NA
D: NA

DNA: TGTGCCAGTAGTATTGGGACAGGGGGATGGTATAGCAATCAGCCCCAGCATTTT
CDR3: CASSIGTGGWYSNQPQHF
V: TRBV19
J: TRBJ1-5
size: once
D: TRBD1

DNA: TGTGCCAGTAGTATCGACAGGGGGGATACGCAGTATTTT
CDR3: CASSIDRGDTQYF
V: TRBV19
J: TRBJ2-3
size: NA
D: TRBD1

DNA: TGTGCCAGTAGTACACCGGGACAGGGGTACTACTCCACCTTC
CDR3: CASSTPGQGYYSTF
V: TRBV19
J: TRBJ1-2
size: NA
D: TRBD1

DNA: TGTGCCAGCAGCCCCGACAGTCTCTATGGCTACACCTTC
CDR3: CASSPDSLYGYTF
V: TRBV7-9
J: TRBJ1-2
size: NA
D: NA

DNA: TGTGCCAGTAGTGTCGGACAGGCGGGTGGCTACACCTTC
CDR3: CASSVGQAGGYTF
V: TRBV19
J: TRBJ1-2
size: few
D: TRBD1

DNA: TGTGCCAGCAGTGGAGGTCCCGAGCATCCCCAGCATTTT
CDR3: CASSGGPEHPQHF
V: TRBV2
J: TRBJ1-5
size: many
D: NA

DNA: TGTGCCAGCAGCAGGGGAACAGATACGCAGTATTTT
CDR3: CASSRGTDTQYF
V: TRBV12-3/TRBV12-4
J: TRBJ2-3
size: NA
D: NA

DNA: TGTGCCATCAGCTCGGGGACAGTGAGCAATCAGCCCCAGCATTTT
CDR3: CAISSGTVSNQPQHF
V: TRBV10-3
J: TRBJ1-5
size: few
D: TRBD1

DNA: TGTGCCAGCAGCTTGGATCAGGGGAGAAACACCATATATTTT
CDR3: CASSLDQGRNTIYF
V: TRBV5-4
J: TRBJ1-3
size: once
D: NA

DNA: TGTGCCAGCAGCTTGGTCTTGGGTCTAGGGGGCGAGCAGTACTTC
CDR3: CASSLVLGLGGEQYF
V: TRBV5-8
J: TRBJ2-7
size: NA
D: NA

DNA: TGTGCCAGCAGCCGCGACAGGGGCGAGTATAATTCACCCCTCCACTTT
CDR3: CASSRDRGEYNSPLHF
V: TRBV7-2
J: TRBJ1-6
size: NA
D: TRBD1

DNA: TGTGCCATCAGGGACAGGGGAAGGGAAGCTTTCTTT
CDR3: CAIRDRGREAFF
V: TRBV10-3
J: TRBJ1-1
size: NA
D: TRBD1

DNA: TGTGCCATCAGTAGCCGGGACAGGTCCGAATATGGCTACACCTTC
CDR3: CAISSRDRSEYGYTF
V: TRBV10-3
J: TRBJ1-2
size: once
D: TRBD1

DNA: TGTGCCAGCAGTCCGCAGGGGGACTTGAACTATGGCTACACCTTC
CDR3: CASSPQGDLNYGYTF
V: TRBV27
J: TRBJ1-2
size: NA
D: TRBD1

DNA: TGTGCCAGCAGCTTCAGAAGCGGGGATCGTAATACGCAGTATTTT
CDR3: CASSFRSGDRNTQYF
V: TRBV5-4
J: TRBJ2-3
size: few
D: TRBD2

DNA: TGTGCCAGCAGTCCCCGTTGGGGCGGGAGCTCCTACAATGAGCAGTTCTTC
CDR3: CASSPRWGGSSYNEQFF
V: TRBV6-2/TRBV6-3
J: TRBJ2-1
size: NA
D: TRBD2

DNA: TGTGCCAGCAGCGTAGCTTTAGCGGGGAGTCTCTACGAGCAGTACTTC
CDR3: CASSVALAGSLYEQYF
V: TRBV9
J: TRBJ2-7
size: NA
D: TRBD2

DNA: TGTGCCAGCAGTGAATCAGAAACAGGGGCTCAGCCCCAGCATTTT
CDR3: CASSESETGAQPQHF
V: TRBV6-1
J: TRBJ1-5
size: many
D: TRBD1

DNA: TGTGCCAGCAGTGACAGGGGTTTCAGGGCAGATACGCAGTATTTT
CDR3: CASSDRGFRADTQYF
V: TRBV6-1
J: TRBJ2-3
size: few
D: NA

DNA: TGTGCCAGTAGTCCGAAGGGCGCGGAGACAGGGGGTCCCCAAGAGACCCAGTACTTC
CDR3: CASSPKGAETGGPQETQYF
V: TRBV19
J: TRBJ2-5
size: NA
D: TRBD1

DNA: TGTGCCTTTGTCCCGGGGACAGGGGTAGGGTCCTATAATTCACCCCTCCACTTT
CDR3: CAFVPGTGVGSYNSPLHF
V: TRBV30
J: TRBJ1-6
size: NA
D: TRBD1

DNA: TGTGCCAGTAGTATTCCCGGGACAGGGTCTGGCGGCTACACCTTC
CDR3: CASSIPGTGSGGYTF
V: TRBV19
J: TRBJ1-2
size: once
D: TRBD1

DNA: TGTGCCAGCAGTGGACAGGGGCAAGGGTTCTCTGGAAACACCATATATTTT
CDR3: CASSGQGQGFSGNTIYF
V: TRBV28
J: TRBJ1-3
size: NA
D: TRBD1

DNA: TGTGCCAGCAGCTTAGTCGCGGGGGCTGGGGCCAACGTCCTGACTTTC
CDR3: CASSLVAGAGANVLTF
V: TRBV7-9
J: TRBJ2-6
size: NA
D: TRBD2

DNA: TGTGCCAGCAGCCCCGGAGGGTCGCGAGAGACCCAGTACTTC
CDR3: CASSPGGSRETQYF
V: TRBV5-4
J: TRBJ2-5
size: NA
D: NA

DNA: TGTGCCTGGAGCGTGGGCTACAGTCTTGAAGCTTTCTTT
CDR3: CAWSVGYSLEAFF
V: TRBV30
J: TRBJ1-1
size: NA
D: NA

DNA: TGTGCCAGCAGCGCTTCAGGGAATGGCTACACCTTC
CDR3: CASSASGNGYTF
V: TRBV9
J: TRBJ1-2
size: NA
D: NA

DNA: TGTGCCAGCAGCCACCAGACGGAGGTTCTAGGTTCCTGGGAGACCCAGTACTTC
CDR3: CASSHQTEVLGSWETQYF
V: TRBV3-1/TRBV3-2
J: TRBJ2-5
size: NA
D: NA

DNA: TGTGCCACCAGCAGAGGTGCGGGAGATTTAGGGACCCAGTACTTC
CDR3: CATSRGAGDLGTQYF
V: TRBV15
J: TRBJ2-5
size: NA
D: TRBD2

DNA: TGTGCCAGCAGCTCCCCCGGGACTAGCGGGGGGAGACAAGAGACCCAGTACTTC
CDR3: CASSSPGTSGGRQETQYF
V: TRBV5-4
J: TRBJ2-5
size: NA
D: TRBD2

DNA: TGCGCCAGCAGCTTAAGGGGGCTGTCAGAGACCCAGTACTTC
CDR3: CASSLRGLSETQYF
V: TRBV5-1
J: TRBJ2-5
size: NA
D: TRBD1

DNA: TGTGCCAGCAGCTCCGTCGTTTACTATGGCTACACCTTC
CDR3: CASSSVVYYGYTF
V: TRBV11-2
J: TRBJ1-2
size: NA
D: NA

DNA: TGTGCCAGTAGTATTAACCAGGTTAACTTCGGCTACACCTTC
CDR3: CASSINQVNFGYTF
V: TRBV19
J: TRBJ1-2
size: NA
D: NA

DNA: TGTGCCAGCAGCTTAGTCGAGCGAAGAGAGCAGTACTTC
CDR3: CASSLVERREQYF
V: TRBV7-2
J: TRBJ2-7
size: NA
D: NA

DNA: TGTGGGGCAGGGGGCCCTGTGGGGTCTGAAGCTTTCTTT
CDR3: CGAGGPVGSEAFF
V: TRBV6-5
J: TRBJ1-1
size: NA
D: TRBD1

DNA: TGTGCCATCAGTGGAGGGGGTTTACCAGACGCTAACTATGGCTACACCTTC
CDR3: CAISGGGLPDANYGYTF
V: TRBV10-3
J: TRBJ1-2
size: many
D: NA

DNA: TGTGCCAGCTCACCACTAGCGGGGGTTCCCTACGAGCAGTACTTC
CDR3: CASSPLAGVPYEQYF
V: TRBV18
J: TRBJ2-7
size: NA
D: TRBD2

DNA: TGTGCCAGCAGCTTAGCGAAGGGACTAGCGGGTTACAATGAGCAGTTCTTC
CDR3: CASSLAKGLAGYNEQFF
V: TRBV7-8
J: TRBJ2-1
size: NA
D: TRBD2